The present entry profiles one T cell receptor (beta chain) with its context. These data are taken from a study of OX40 agonist ivuxolimab in advanced cancers. Trimming removed 2 bases from V and 4 bases from J, with 6 bases in between. The CDR3 consists of 12 residues. Germline CDR1 and CDR2: SGHNT and YENEEA. Assay: immunoSEQ multiplex PCR; the TCRdb copy retains only in-frame clones and omits some. This sample carries roughly 60,000 clones, about 94% of them seen once, and the ten largest clones take roughly 18%. The sampling schedule covered blood at baseline, cycle 4 day 1, and cycle 7 day 1. This clonotype originated in an adult with an advanced solid tumor such as melanoma, head and neck, liver or kidney cancer. The rearrangement joins TRBV11-3 to TRBJ2-7; D is unclear. This material consisted of CD4+ or CD8+ T cells sorted from blood, taken in a trial of the OX40 agonist ivuxolimab. In nucleotides, the CDR3 is TGTGCCAGCAGCTTATGGGGTTACGAGCAGTACTTC. It encodes CASSLWGYEQYF.